The rows below give T cell receptor beta chains drawn from one sample of a study of CD8+CD57+ T cells in acquired aplastic anemia. TCRdb processed the reads anew with MiXCR; each CDR3 protein has one entry. The sample has around 200,000 distinct CDR3 sequences; 50% to 55% are singletons. What was sequenced was sorted CD4+, CD8+, or CD8+CD57+ T cells (not recorded which) from PBMCs. These receptors came from a human donor in good health, serving as a control. The CDR3 runs from the conserved cysteine through the conserved F or W. Each record gives: V gene, J gene, D gene, clone size, CDR3 DNA, CDR3 protein. The D gene is left open where the match is weak. Not every row has a clone size; where given, it reads once, few, many or a size class.

v_gene: TRBV24-1; j_gene: TRBJ2-6; d_gene: NA; abundance: NA; CDR3nt: TGTGCCACCAGTGGGACGGAGAACGTCCTGACTTTC; CDR3aa: CATSGTENVLTF
v_gene: TRBV7-9; j_gene: TRBJ2-1; d_gene: TRBD2; abundance: NA; CDR3nt: TGTGCCAGCAGCTGGGTGACTAGCGGGGAGGGGGAGCAGTTCTTC; CDR3aa: CASSWVTSGEGEQFF
v_gene: TRBV7-2; j_gene: TRBJ1-2; d_gene: TRBD1; abundance: NA; CDR3nt: TGTGCCAGCAGACCTAGGGACAGCCCAGGCTACACCTTC; CDR3aa: CASRPRDSPGYTF
v_gene: TRBV7-2; j_gene: TRBJ2-5; d_gene: NA; abundance: NA; CDR3nt: TGTGCCAGCAGCGGGGGACAGACCCAGTACTTC; CDR3aa: CASSGGQTQYF
v_gene: TRBV25-1; j_gene: TRBJ2-1; d_gene: NA; abundance: NA; CDR3nt: TGTGCCAGCAGTGAATTCCGACAGGGGAGGGGGCACAATGAGCAGTTCTTC; CDR3aa: CASSEFRQGRGHNEQFF
v_gene: TRBV7-6; j_gene: TRBJ1-6; d_gene: TRBD1; abundance: few; CDR3nt: TGTGCCAGCTCACCTTACGGGACAGGGAGTCAGGTATCCACATCACCCCTCCACTTT; CDR3aa: CASSPYGTGSQVSTSPLHF
v_gene: TRBV12-3/TRBV12-4; j_gene: TRBJ2-2; d_gene: TRBD1; abundance: NA; CDR3nt: TGTGCCAGCAGTTTAGGCACTGGGGACAGAAAAGGGGAGCTGTTTTTT; CDR3aa: CASSLGTGDRKGELFF
v_gene: TRBV3-1; j_gene: TRBJ2-2; d_gene: NA; abundance: NA; CDR3nt: TGTGCCAGCAGCCAAGAAGGGGCGGGGAGCACCGGGGAGCTGTTTTTT; CDR3aa: CASSQEGAGSTGELFF
v_gene: TRBV15; j_gene: TRBJ2-1; d_gene: NA; abundance: many; CDR3nt: TGTGCCACCAGCAGAGTAGGGGGGGCTATCTTCTCCTACAATGAGCAGTTCTTC; CDR3aa: CATSRVGGAIFSYNEQFF
v_gene: TRBV7-6; j_gene: TRBJ2-5; d_gene: NA; abundance: once; CDR3nt: TGTGCCAGCAGCTTAAGCGCGACCCAGTACTTC; CDR3aa: CASSLSATQYF
v_gene: TRBV6-6; j_gene: TRBJ2-7; d_gene: TRBD1; abundance: many; CDR3nt: TGTGCCAGCAGTGACCCCTCCGGGACAGGGTATTCCCACGAGCAGTACTTC; CDR3aa: CASSDPSGTGYSHEQYF
v_gene: TRBV29-1; j_gene: TRBJ1-1; d_gene: NA; abundance: NA; CDR3nt: TGCAGCGTTGAAGTCTTGCTGACTGAAGCTTTCTTT; CDR3aa: CSVEVLLTEAFF
v_gene: TRBV11-2; j_gene: TRBJ2-6; d_gene: NA; abundance: NA; CDR3nt: TGTGCCAGCAGCGCAGGCTCTGGGGCCAACGTCCTGACTTTC; CDR3aa: CASSAGSGANVLTF
v_gene: TRBV12-3/TRBV12-4; j_gene: TRBJ1-5; d_gene: NA; abundance: NA; CDR3nt: TGTGCCAGCAGTTTATCCGGGAATAGCAATCAGCCCCAGCATTTT; CDR3aa: CASSLSGNSNQPQHF
v_gene: TRBV19; j_gene: TRBJ2-5; d_gene: NA; abundance: many; CDR3nt: TGTGCCAGTAGTGCTCAGGAAGGGCAGACCCAGTACTTC; CDR3aa: CASSAQEGQTQYF
v_gene: TRBV19; j_gene: TRBJ1-1; d_gene: NA; abundance: NA; CDR3nt: TGTGCCAGTAGCCTCTTGAACACTGAAGCTTTCTTT; CDR3aa: CASSLLNTEAFF
v_gene: TRBV20-1; j_gene: TRBJ1-6; d_gene: NA; abundance: NA; CDR3nt: TGCAGTGCCTCGGGGGAAGTCACCGGGGGTTCACCCCTCCACTTT; CDR3aa: CSASGEVTGGSPLHF
v_gene: TRBV12-3/TRBV12-4; j_gene: TRBJ1-2; d_gene: NA; abundance: many; CDR3nt: TGTGCCAGCAGCCTCCTAACCTATGGCTACACCTTC; CDR3aa: CASSLLTYGYTF
v_gene: TRBV9; j_gene: TRBJ2-3; d_gene: NA; abundance: NA; CDR3nt: TGTGCCAGCAGCGCAGAGGGCACAGATACGCAGTATTTT; CDR3aa: CASSAEGTDTQYF
v_gene: TRBV7-6; j_gene: TRBJ2-1; d_gene: TRBD1; abundance: NA; CDR3nt: TGTGCCAGCAGCCGTGACAGGGGGGGAAGTGAGCAGTTCTTC; CDR3aa: CASSRDRGGSEQFF
v_gene: TRBV15; j_gene: TRBJ2-1; d_gene: NA; abundance: once; CDR3nt: TGTGCCACCAGCAGAGAGAAGGGCTACAACTACGAGCAGTTCTTC; CDR3aa: CATSREKGYNYEQFF
v_gene: TRBV2; j_gene: TRBJ1-5; d_gene: NA; abundance: NA; CDR3nt: TGTGCCAGCAGGCGCCAGCATTTT; CDR3aa: CASRRQHF
v_gene: TRBV24-1; j_gene: TRBJ2-1; d_gene: TRBD2; abundance: NA; CDR3nt: TGTGCCCCCCAGCCCGCGCGGGAGCGCTACAATGAGCAGTTCTTC; CDR3aa: CAPQPARERYNEQFF
v_gene: TRBV7-8; j_gene: TRBJ2-7; d_gene: TRBD2; abundance: NA; CDR3nt: TGTGCCAGCGGCTGGTCTAGCGGGAGTCCCTACGAGCAGTACTTC; CDR3aa: CASGWSSGSPYEQYF
v_gene: TRBV6-2/TRBV6-3; j_gene: TRBJ1-1; d_gene: NA; abundance: many; CDR3nt: TGTGCCAGCAGTTACCTCAGTCGGGGGGGCACTGAAGCTTTCTTT; CDR3aa: CASSYLSRGGTEAFF
v_gene: TRBV3-1; j_gene: TRBJ1-1; d_gene: NA; abundance: NA; CDR3nt: TGTGCCAGCAGCCCCACGTCTACAGTGAACACTGAAGCTTTCTTT; CDR3aa: CASSPTSTVNTEAFF
v_gene: TRBV4-2; j_gene: TRBJ2-5; d_gene: TRBD2; abundance: NA; CDR3nt: TGTGCCAGCAGCTTAGGGACTAGCGGGGGGGCAGAAGAGACCCAGTACTTC; CDR3aa: CASSLGTSGGAEETQYF